This T cell receptor beta chain was captured in a study of blood T cells in healthy people across ages (dated by TCRdb to about 2015). Describing the broader study: In model experiments, template switching captured roughly one uniquely barcoded TCR beta cDNA molecule for every two T cells. The donors were divided into four age groups: young (average approximately 15 years), middle-aged (over 35), aged (about 62) and long-lived (more than 75). Two additional independent replicas of 1 million unique cDNA reads from the same blood draw were analyzed for two donors (one aged 18 to 30 and one aged 80 or older). Age-related changes in TCR beta repertoire diversity were measured in the study by deep sequencing normalized with unique cDNA molecular identifiers.

The protocol used for the library was 5' RACE. The sequencing machine was an Illumina HiSeq 2500. A second PCR of roughly 7 to 11 cycles was performed with a sample-barcoded 5' primer and a J-beta primer mix. A unique molecular identifier was introduced onto each TCR beta cDNA molecule by a template-switch 5' adaptor carrying 12 random nucleotides. Each sample yielded at least 3 million CDR3-containing paired-end reads. First-strand cDNA synthesis was performed from all RNA using the Mint cDNA synthesis kit, with priming by a TRBC-specific oligonucleotide. All cDNA was treated with uracil-DNA glycosylase and then went through a first 18-cycle PCR with the universal primers M1SS and BC2_uni_R. The source study handled its data this way. For normalization, 1 million high-quality reads were randomly selected from each sample, with every read carrying a distinct molecular identifier. Instead of being binned into consensus sequences, reads that shared molecular identifiers were thrown out. CDR3 identification, clonotype clustering and error correction used MiTCR with a Q25 quality threshold and the strictest error-elimination algorithm. Lower-bound total TCR beta diversity was estimated with a nonparametric unseen species model using Euler transformation. TCRdb passed the public sequencing reads through fastp at Q25 and MiXCR, retaining productive beta sequences. A single entry per CDR3 protein holds the most common genes and DNA from its merged rows. The V and J calls were determined by TCRdb, not by the authors. This sample is represented by about 1 million distinct CDR3 sequences; about 25% of them were singletons. The top ten hold approximately 0.71% of the sample.

CDR1 and CDR2, looked up from the germline V gene, are SGHRS and YFSETQ. The CDR3, from cysteine to phenylalanine, totals 15 residues. Only the CDR3 portion is preserved as DNA: 45 bases, with reading frame beginning at the first base. Overall study results and their limits: Observed TCR beta diversity per million T cells fell roughly linearly with age, and a significant reduction was already apparent by age about 43. Donor CMV infection status was unknown, potentially confounding age-related changes in expanded clonotypes. Compared with the aged group, the long-lived group had more naive CD4+ T cells, fewer expanded clones and increased TCR diversity, suggesting age selection. A strong correlation was found between observed TCR beta diversity and the percentage of naive T cells measured by flow cytometry. Estimates of total diversity from one million sequenced T cells were regarded as lower bounds and underestimates. Bulk unsorted PBMC profiling prevented conclusive comparison of naive and antigen-experienced compartments.

Donors were 39 systemically healthy Caucasian individuals from Russia aged roughly 6 to 95 years. Each donor gave ten milliliters of peripheral blood, drawn into EDTA-treated Vacutainer tubes. PBMCs were isolated by Ficoll-Paque density-gradient centrifugation, with at least 6 million obtained per sample. Trizol reagent was used to extract total RNA from the PBMCs, yielding at least 6 micrograms per sample. Naive CD45RAhigh/CD27high T cell percentages were measured by flow cytometry on a PBMC aliquot from every donor. About this clonotype itself: This clone's antigen is unknown. The junction does not match germline at one end; this may be a read error.

This same sample was also taken into another study, of T cells of mothers and their children. Reported in the second study: The donors were nine systemically healthy Caucasian individuals, made up of three mothers and their six children. cDNA synthesis consumed the entire amount of extracted RNA, loaded at around 1.5 ug RNA in each 15 ul reaction. In the second PCR, the M1S primer introduced both the sample barcodes and 2-4 random nucleotides. Over 8.5 million TCR beta CDR3 reads came from each mother, compared with about 3 million reads from each child. Thymic selection shapes the output of TCR recombination in a similar way in related and unrelated pairs, and inherited differences have a minor effect. Normalized repertoire overlap in related mother-child pairs was always slightly higher than in unrelated mother-child pairs, but the difference was never significant. No persistent microchimeric T cell clones were detected, at a sensitivity of 90 to 100 clones per million clonotypes. The study used deep NGS to compare TCR beta repertoires of mothers and children, seeking features distinguishing related mother-child pairs from unrelated individuals. Mothers averaged around 40 +/- 4 years of age and children averaged roughly 12 +/- 4 years. After adapter ligation with NEBNext reagents, the libraries were sequenced on Illumina HiSeq 2000 with 100+100 nt paired-end reads. Mother and child libraries were prepared a month apart and sequenced in separate runs to prevent cross-contamination. For each donor, between 500,000 and 2,000,000 distinct TCR beta clonotypes were identified. Naive TCR beta clonotypes were estimated from low-frequency clonotypes matched to each donor's FACS-determined naive share, without sorting.

This receptor was taken from a girl aged 2 to 10 in good health. The sequenced material came from blood. Rearrangement joined TRBV5-1 to TRBJ1-1; 7 bases in between match TRBD1. The nucleotide sequence reads TGCGCCAGCAGCTGGAGACAGGGAGGGAACAGTGAAGCTTTCTTT. This translates into CASSWRQGGNSEAFF. When the CDR3 is completed using the reference TRBV5-1 and TRBJ1-1 genes on either side, the full variable domain is KAGVTQTPRYLIKTRGQQVTLSCSPISGHRSVSWYQQTPGQGLQFLFEYFSETQRNKGNFPGRFSGRQFSNSRSEMNVSTLELGDSALYLCASSWRQGGNSEAFFGQGTRLTVV.